The present T cell receptor (beta chain) was sequenced within a study of T cell responses to AZD1222 COVID-19 vaccine. About the study: Investigators merged groups given second doses at roughly 4 or roughly 12 weeks.

The repertoire was sequenced with immunoSEQ multiplex PCR; TCRdb's copy has only in-frame clones and lacks some. The sample yields roughly 110,000 clones, around 90% seen once. Trimming pared 4 bases from V and 5 bases from J, leaving 11 bases between. Per germline, CDR1 MNHEY and CDR2 SVGEGT. CDR3 length: 13 residues. This chain links TRBV6-2 or TRBV6-3 with TRBJ1-2; the D is unclear. Sample: peripheral blood, taken on day 0 of AZD1222 vaccination. The source is an adult in good health. The CDR3 here is CASSSEGGYGYTF. For the CDR3, the DNA is TGTGCCAGCAGTTCTGAGGGAGGTTATGGCTACACCTTC.